This T cell receptor beta chain came from a study of regulatory T cells in long-lasting Graves disease. Across the whole study: Graves' cases, newly diagnosed, had used antithyroid drugs under 3 months.

CDR3 regions were amplified by Arm-PCR using iRepertoire HTBI primers to build TCR beta libraries. Original processing methods: Across the samples, identification revealed 60 to 75 TRBV and 14 TRBJ segments. A single record per CDR3 protein comes from TCRdb applying MiXCR to the multiplex PCR reads. The authors' filters were not applied to this entry. The profile shows some 460,000 distinct CDR3 sequences, 16% of them singletons. The time point here: newly diagnosed GD, antithyroid drugs for less than 3 months. With RNA extracted from PBMCs as input, the TCR library was made. Criteria from the American Thyroid Association guidelines were applied to diagnose Graves' disease. This clonotype was seen at least ten times. The same data also went into a second study, on T cells in Graves' hyperthyroidism and ophthalmopathy.

The sample consisted of peripheral blood mononuclear cells (PBMCs), taken at new diagnosis, from a patient treated with antithyroid drugs. This receptor was identified in a middle-aged man with Graves disease.

The CDR3 sequence is CASSQDHRYNEQFF. The CDR3 DNA is TGTGCCAGCAGCCAAGACCACCGCTACAATGAGCAGTTCTTC. V is TRBV3-1 and J is TRBJ2-1, with no clear D. The V end lost 0 bases, the J end lost 3 bases, and 6 bases lay between the germline ends. Per germline, CDR1 LGHDT and CDR2 YNNKEL (reference sequence). The CDR3 length is 14 residues.